Relative to its sample, the clone carrying this T cell receptor beta chain is large. Its antigen remains unidentified. Study-wide points: In terms of TCR gene usage, tumor memory CD4+ T cells clustered together with blood and lymph node memory CD4+ cells, as well as with lymph node naive CD4+ cells. Larger-cohort validation covered only one TCR beta V-J rearrangement.

Constant-region reverse primers amplified full-length variable regions, followed by semi-nested Nested Universal Primer A PCR. TCRdb fed the 5' RACE reads into MiXCR, producing one record per CDR3 protein. The sample carries roughly 7,400 distinct CDR3 sequences, about three quarters recorded once. CDR1 and CDR2 from the germline V gene are MGHRA and YSYEKL. The CDR3 runs to 17 residues. Trimming removed 0 bases at V and 1 base at J, with 15 bases between. The sorted Tregs were CD4+CD25+CD127-/low cells. The TCR sequence derives from a female donor with breast cancer. The sequencing sample was made of tumor-infiltrating Tregs sorted from the breast tumor. This chain links TRBV4-1 with TRBJ1-1; possibly TRBD1 for D (6 bases). DNA for the CDR3: TGCGCCAGCAGCCAAGATCCTTCGGGGGCACAGAACACTGAAGCTTTCTTT. As protein: CASSQDPSGAQNTEAFF.